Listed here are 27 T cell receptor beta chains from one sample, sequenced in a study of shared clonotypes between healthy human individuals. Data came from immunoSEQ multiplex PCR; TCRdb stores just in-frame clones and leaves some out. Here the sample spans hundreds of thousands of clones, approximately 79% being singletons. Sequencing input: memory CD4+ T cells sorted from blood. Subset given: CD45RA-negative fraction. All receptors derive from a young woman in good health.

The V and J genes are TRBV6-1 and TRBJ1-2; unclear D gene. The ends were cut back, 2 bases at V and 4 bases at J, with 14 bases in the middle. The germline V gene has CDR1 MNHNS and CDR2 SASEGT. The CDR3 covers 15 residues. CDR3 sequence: CASSERWYGAYGYTF. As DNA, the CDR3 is TGTGCCAGCAGTGAACGGTGGTACGGTGCCTATGGCTACACCTTC.

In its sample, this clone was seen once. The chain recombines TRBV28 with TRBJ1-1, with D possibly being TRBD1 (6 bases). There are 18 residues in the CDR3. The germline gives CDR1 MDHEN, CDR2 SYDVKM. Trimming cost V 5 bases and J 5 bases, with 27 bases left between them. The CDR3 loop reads CASSHLVRPGAARTEAFF. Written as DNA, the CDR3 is TGTGCCAGCAGTCACCTGGTGAGGCCAGGGGCCGCGCGGACTGAAGCTTTCTTT.

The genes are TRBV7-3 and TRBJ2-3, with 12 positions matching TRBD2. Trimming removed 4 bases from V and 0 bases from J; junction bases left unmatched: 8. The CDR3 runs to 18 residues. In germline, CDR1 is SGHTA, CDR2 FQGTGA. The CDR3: CASSSRRTSGVSTDTQYF. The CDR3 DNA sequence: TGTGCCAGCAGCTCGAGAAGGACTAGCGGGGTTAGCACAGATACGCAGTATTTT.

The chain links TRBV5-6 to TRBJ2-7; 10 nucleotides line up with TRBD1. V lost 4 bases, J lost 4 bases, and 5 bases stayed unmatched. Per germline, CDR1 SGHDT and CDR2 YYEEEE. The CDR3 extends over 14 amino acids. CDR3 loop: CASSRGQGRYEQYF. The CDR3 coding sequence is TGTGCCAGCAGCCGGGGACAGGGGCGATACGAGCAGTACTTC.

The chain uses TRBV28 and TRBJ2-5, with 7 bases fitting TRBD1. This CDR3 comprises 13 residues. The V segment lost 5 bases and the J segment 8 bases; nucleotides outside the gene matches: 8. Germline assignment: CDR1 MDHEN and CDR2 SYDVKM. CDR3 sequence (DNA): TGTGCCAGCAGTATCTCACAGGGGACCACCCAGTACTTC. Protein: CASSISQGTTQYF.

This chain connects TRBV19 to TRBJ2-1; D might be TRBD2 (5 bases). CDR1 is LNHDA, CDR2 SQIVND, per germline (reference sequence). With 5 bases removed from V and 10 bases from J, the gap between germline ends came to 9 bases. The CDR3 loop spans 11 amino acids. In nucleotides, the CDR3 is TGTGCCAGTAGTCCGCCGGGAGAGCAGTTCTTC. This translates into CASSPPGEQFF.

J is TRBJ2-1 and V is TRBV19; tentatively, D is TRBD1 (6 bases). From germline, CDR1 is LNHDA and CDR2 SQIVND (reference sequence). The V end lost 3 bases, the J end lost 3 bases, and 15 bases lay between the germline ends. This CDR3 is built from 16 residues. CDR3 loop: CASSMKAGEGYNEQFF. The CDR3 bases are TGTGCCAGTAGTATGAAGGCAGGGGAAGGCTACAATGAGCAGTTCTTC.

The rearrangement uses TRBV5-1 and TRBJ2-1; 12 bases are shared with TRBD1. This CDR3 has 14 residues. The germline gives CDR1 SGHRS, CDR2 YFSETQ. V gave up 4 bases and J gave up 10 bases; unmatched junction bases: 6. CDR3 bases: TGCGCCAGCAGCGTAGGGACAGGGGGCCTAGAGCAGTTCTTC. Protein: CASSVGTGGLEQFF.

The CDR3 region has the DNA TGTGCCAGCAGTTACCAGGGAGGACGGGGAGAGCAGTTCTTC. This encodes CASSYQGGRGEQFF. J is TRBJ2-1 and V is TRBV6-6, with D perhaps matching TRBD2 (6 bases). The CDR3 covers 14 residues. Trimming took off 2 bases at V and 10 bases at J, with 15 bases between the two ends. The germline gives CDR1 MNHNY, CDR2 SVGAGI (reference sequence).

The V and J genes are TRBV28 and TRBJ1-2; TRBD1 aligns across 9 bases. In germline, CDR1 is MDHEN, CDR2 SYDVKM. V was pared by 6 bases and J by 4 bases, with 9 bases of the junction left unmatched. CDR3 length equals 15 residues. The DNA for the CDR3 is TGTGCCAGCAGCCTACAGGGGGCGTTTGGCTATGGCTACACCTTC. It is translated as CASSLQGAFGYGYTF.

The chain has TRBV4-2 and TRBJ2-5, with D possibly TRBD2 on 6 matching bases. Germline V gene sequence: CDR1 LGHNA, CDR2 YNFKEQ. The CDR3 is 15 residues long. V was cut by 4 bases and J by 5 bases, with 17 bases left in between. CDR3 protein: CASSPSTGVGETQYF. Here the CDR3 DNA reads TGTGCCAGCAGCCCAAGTACGGGAGTGGGGGAGACCCAGTACTTC.

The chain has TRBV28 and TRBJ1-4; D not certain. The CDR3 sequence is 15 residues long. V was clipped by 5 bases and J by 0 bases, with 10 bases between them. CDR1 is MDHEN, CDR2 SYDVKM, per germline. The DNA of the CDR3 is TGTGCCAGCAGTGGAGGCTCTGCAACTAATGAAAAACTGTTTTTT. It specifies CASSGGSATNEKLFF.

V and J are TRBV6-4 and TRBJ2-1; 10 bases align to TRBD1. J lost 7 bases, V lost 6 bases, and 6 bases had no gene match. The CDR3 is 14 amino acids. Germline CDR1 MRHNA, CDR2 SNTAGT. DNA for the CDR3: TGTGCCAGCAGCCGGGACAGGGGAGGAAATGAGCAGTTCTTC. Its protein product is CASSRDRGGNEQFF.

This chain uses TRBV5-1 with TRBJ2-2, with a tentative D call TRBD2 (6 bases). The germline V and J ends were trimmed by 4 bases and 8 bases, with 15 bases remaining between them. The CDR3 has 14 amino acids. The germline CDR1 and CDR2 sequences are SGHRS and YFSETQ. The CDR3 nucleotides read TGCGCCAGCAGCCCGGGGACTGCCGGAGGGGAGCTGTTTTTT. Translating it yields CASSPGTAGGELFF.

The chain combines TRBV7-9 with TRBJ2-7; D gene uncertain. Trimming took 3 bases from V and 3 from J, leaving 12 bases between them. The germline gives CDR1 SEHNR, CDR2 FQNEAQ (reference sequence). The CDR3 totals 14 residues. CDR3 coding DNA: TGTGCCAGCAGCTTTGGGCAGGAAAGCTACGAGCAGTACTTC. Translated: CASSFGQESYEQYF.

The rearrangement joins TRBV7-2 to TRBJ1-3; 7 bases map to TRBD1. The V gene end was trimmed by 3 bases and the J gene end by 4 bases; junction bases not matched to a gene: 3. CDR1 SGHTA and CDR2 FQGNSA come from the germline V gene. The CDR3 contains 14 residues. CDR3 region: CASSLDRSGNTIYF. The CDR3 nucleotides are TGTGCCAGCAGCTTGGACAGGAGCGGAAACACCATATATTTT.

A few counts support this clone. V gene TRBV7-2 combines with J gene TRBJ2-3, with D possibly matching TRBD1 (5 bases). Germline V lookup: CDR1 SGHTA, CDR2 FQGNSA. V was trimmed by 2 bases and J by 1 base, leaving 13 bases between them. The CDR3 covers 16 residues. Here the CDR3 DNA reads TGTGCCAGCAGCTTAACCCTTACACAGGGCACAGATACGCAGTATTTT. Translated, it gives CASSLTLTQGTDTQYF.

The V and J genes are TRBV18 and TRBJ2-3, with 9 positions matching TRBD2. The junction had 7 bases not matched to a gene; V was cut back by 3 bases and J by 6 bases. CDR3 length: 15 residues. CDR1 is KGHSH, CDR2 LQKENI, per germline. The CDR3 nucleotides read TGTGCCAGCTCACCTGGCGGGAGGGTCCCGGATACGCAGTATTTT. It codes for CASSPGGRVPDTQYF.

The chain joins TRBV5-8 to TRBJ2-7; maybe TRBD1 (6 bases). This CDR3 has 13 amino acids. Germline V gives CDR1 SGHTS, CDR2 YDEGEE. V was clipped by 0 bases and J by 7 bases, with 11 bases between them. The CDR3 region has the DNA TGTGCCAGCAGCTTGGGGCTAGACAGGGAGCAGTACTTC. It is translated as CASSLGLDREQYF.

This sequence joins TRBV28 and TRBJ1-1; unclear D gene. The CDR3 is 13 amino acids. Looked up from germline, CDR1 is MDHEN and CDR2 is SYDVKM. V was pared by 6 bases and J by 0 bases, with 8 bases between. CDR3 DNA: TGTGCCAGCAGCCCACACCTGAACACTGAAGCTTTCTTT. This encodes CASSPHLNTEAFF.

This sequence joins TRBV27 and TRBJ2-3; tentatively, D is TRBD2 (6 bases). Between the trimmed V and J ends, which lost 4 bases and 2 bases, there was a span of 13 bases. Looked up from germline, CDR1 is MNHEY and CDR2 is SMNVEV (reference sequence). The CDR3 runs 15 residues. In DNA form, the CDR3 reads TGTGCCAGCAGTTGGTCCGGGGGTAACACAGATACGCAGTATTTT. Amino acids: CASSWSGGNTDTQYF.

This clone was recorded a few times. The CDR3 is CASSNRDTAAETQYF. Here the CDR3 DNA reads TGTGCCAGTAGTAACCGGGACACGGCGGCGGAGACCCAGTACTTC. The chain couples TRBV19 to TRBJ2-5, with TRBD1 as a possible D gene (6 bases). V was cut by 4 bases and J by 5 bases, with 17 bases left in between. The length of the CDR3 is 15 residues. Germline CDR1 and CDR2: LNHDA and SQIVND (reference sequence). The full variable domain, in which reference TRBV19 and TRBJ2-5 provide the parts outside the CDR3, is DGGITQSPKYLFRKEGQNVTLSCEQNLNHDAMYWYRQDPGQGLRLIYYSQIVNDFQKGDIAEGYSVSREKKESFPLTVTSAQKNPTAFYLCASSNRDTAAETQYFGPGTRLLVL.

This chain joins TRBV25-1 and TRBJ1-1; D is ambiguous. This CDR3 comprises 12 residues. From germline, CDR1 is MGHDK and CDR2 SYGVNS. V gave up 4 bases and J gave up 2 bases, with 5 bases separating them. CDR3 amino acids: CASSAQNTEAFF. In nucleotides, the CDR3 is TGTGCCAGCAGTGCCCAAAACACTGAAGCTTTCTTT.

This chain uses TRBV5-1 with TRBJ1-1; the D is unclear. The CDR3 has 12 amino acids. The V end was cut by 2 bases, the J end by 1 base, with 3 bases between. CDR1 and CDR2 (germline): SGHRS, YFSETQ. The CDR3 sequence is CASSFQNTEAFF. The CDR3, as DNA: TGCGCCAGCAGCTTCCAGAACACTGAAGCTTTCTTT.

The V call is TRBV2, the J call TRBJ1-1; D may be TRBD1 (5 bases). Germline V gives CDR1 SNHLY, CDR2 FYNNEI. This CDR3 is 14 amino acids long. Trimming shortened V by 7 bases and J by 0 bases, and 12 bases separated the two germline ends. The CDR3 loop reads CASNPPGLNTEAFF. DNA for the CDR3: TGTGCCAGCAACCCCCCGGGACTGAACACTGAAGCTTTCTTT.

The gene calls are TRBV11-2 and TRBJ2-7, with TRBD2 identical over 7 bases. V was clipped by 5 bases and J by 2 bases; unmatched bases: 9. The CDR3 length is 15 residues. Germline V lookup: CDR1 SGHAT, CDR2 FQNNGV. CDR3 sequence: CASSPMTSSAYEQYF. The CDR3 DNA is TGTGCCAGCAGCCCCATGACTAGCAGTGCCTACGAGCAGTACTTC.

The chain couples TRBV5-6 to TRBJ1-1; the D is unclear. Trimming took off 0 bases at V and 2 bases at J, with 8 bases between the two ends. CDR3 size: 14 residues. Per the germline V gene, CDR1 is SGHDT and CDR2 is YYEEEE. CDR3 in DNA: TGTGCCAGCAGCTTGGTTGGGGATAACACTGAAGCTTTCTTT. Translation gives CASSLVGDNTEAFF.